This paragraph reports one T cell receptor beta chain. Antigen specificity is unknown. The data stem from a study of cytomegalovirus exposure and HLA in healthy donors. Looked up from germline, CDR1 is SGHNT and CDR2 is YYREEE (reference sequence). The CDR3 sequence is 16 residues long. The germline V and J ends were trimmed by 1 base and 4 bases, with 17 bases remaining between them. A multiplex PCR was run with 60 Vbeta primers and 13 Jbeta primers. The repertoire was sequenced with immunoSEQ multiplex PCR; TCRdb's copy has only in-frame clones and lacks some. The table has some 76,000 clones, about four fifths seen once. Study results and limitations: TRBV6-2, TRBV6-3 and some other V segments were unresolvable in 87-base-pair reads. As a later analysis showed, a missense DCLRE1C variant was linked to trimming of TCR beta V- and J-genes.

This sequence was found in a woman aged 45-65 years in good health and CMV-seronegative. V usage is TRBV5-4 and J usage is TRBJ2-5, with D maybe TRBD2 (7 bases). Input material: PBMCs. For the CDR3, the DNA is TGTGCCAGCAGCTTGTTTAGGGGGGGTGGGGTAGAGACCCAGTACTTC. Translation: CASSLFRGGGVETQYF.